Reported below is one T cell receptor (beta chain). Its specificity is not known. Following autologous stem cell transplantation, relapse occurred in every patient, and exposure to brentuximab vedotin varied. Profiling relied on immunoSEQ multiplex PCR, and the TCRdb table lists in-frame clones only, not all of them. The sample yields about 84,000 clones, roughly nine tenths seen once. This CDR3 is built from 15 residues. This entry belongs to a study of PD-1 blockade in classical Hodgkin lymphoma. General study points: Newly diagnosed patients were reported to start with lower TCR diversity than healthy donors.

Specimen: peripheral blood mononuclear cells (PBMCs), collected at baseline. J is TRBJ2-3 and V is TRBV21-1; the listed D gene, TRBD1, was not tested against the DNA. TRBV21-1 is reported as a pseudogene. This clonotype originated in a human donor with classical Hodgkin lymphoma. CDR3 sequence: CASSKTRTATDTQYF. Here the CDR3 DNA reads TGTGCCAGCAGCAAAACTCGGACAGCCACAGATACGCAGTATTTT.